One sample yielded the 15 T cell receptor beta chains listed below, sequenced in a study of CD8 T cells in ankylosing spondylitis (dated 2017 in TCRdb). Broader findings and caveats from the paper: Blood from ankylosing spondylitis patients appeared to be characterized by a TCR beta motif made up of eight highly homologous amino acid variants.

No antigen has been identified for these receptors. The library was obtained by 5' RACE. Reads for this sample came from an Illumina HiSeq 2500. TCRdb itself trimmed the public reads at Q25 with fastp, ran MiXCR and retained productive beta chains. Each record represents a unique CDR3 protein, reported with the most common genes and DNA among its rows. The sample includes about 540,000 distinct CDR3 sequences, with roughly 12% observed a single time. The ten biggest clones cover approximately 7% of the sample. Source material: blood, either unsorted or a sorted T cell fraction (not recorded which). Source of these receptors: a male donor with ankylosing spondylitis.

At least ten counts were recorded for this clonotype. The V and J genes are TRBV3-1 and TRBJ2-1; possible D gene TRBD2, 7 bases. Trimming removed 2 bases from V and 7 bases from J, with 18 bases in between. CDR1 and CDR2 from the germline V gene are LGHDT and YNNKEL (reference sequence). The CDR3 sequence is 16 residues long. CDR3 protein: CASSQIFGGGGNEQFF. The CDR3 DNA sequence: TGTGCCAGCAGCCAAATTTTCGGGGGAGGGGGTAATGAGCAGTTCTTC.

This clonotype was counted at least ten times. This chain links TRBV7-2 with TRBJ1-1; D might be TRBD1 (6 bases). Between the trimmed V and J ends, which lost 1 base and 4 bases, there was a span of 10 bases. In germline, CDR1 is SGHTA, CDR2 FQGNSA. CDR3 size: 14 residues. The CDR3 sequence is CASSLERGLTEAFF. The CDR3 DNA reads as TGTGCCAGCAGCTTAGAGCGGGGGCTCACTGAAGCTTTCTTT.

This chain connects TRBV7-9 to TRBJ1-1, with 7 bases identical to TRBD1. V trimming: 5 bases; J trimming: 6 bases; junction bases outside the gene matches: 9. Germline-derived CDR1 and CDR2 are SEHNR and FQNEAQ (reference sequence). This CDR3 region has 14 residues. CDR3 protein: CASSHSIQGSEAFF. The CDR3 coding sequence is TGTGCCAGCAGCCACTCAATACAGGGGTCTGAAGCTTTCTTT.

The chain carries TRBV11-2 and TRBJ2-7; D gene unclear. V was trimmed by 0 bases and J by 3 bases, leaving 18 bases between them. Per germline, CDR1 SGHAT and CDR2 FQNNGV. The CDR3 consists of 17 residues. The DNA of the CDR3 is TGTGCCAGCAGCTTAGAGGTAGCAGACTGGTCCTACTACGAGCAGTACTTC. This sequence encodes CASSLEVADWSYYEQYF.

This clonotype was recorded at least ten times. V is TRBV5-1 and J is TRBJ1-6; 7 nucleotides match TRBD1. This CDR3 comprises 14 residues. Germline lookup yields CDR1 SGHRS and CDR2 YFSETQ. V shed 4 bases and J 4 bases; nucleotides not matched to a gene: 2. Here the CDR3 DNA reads TGCGCCAGCAGCGAGGGGGCATATAATTCACCCCTCCACTTT. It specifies CASSEGAYNSPLHF.

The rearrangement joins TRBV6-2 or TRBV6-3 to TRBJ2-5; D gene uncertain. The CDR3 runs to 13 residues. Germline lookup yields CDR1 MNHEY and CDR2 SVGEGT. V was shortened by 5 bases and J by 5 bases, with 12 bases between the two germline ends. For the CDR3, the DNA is TGTGCCAGCAGTCCTTCCCCCTGGGAGACCCAGTACTTC. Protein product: CASSPSPWETQYF.

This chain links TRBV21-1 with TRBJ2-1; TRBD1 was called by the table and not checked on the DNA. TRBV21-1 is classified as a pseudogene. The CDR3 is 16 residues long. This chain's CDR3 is CASRTGSLVSYNEQFF. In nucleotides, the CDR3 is TGTGCCAGCAGGACAGGGTCCTTGGTCTCCTACAATGAGCAGTTCTTC.

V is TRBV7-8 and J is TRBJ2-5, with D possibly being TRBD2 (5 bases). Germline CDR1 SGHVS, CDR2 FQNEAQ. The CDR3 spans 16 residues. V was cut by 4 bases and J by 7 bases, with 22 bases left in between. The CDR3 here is CASSSPTLAPHRTQYF. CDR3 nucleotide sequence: TGTGCCAGCAGCTCGCCGACGTTAGCGCCCCACAGGACCCAGTACTTC.

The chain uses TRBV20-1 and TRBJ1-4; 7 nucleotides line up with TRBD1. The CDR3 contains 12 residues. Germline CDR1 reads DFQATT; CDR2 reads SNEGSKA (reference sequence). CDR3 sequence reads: CSVGTVNEKLFF. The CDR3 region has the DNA TGCAGCGTCGGGACAGTAAATGAAAAACTGTTTTTT.

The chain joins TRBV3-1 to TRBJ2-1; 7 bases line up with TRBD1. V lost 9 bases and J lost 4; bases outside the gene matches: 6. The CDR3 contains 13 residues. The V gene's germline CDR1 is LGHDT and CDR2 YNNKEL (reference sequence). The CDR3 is CASEQGPYNEQFF. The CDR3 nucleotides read TGTGCCAGTGAACAGGGGCCTTACAATGAGCAGTTCTTC.

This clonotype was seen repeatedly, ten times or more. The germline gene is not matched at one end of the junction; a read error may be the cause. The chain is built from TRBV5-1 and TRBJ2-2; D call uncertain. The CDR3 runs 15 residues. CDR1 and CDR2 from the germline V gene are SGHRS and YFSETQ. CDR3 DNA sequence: TGTGCCAGCAGTTTATCGGGCCTGAACACCGGGGAGCTGTTTTTT. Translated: CASSLSGLNTGELFF.

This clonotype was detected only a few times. The CDR3 reads CASSLRLAGGVSSGELFF. As DNA, the CDR3 is TGTGCCAGCAGTTTGAGACTAGCGGGAGGGGTCTCCTCCGGGGAGCTGTTTTTT. The gene calls are TRBV11-1 and TRBJ2-2; 14 bases map to TRBD2. The germline V gene has CDR1 SGHAT and CDR2 FQDESV (reference sequence). The CDR3 consists of 18 residues. V shed 6 bases, J shed 6 bases, and the junction held 12 bases outside the gene matches.

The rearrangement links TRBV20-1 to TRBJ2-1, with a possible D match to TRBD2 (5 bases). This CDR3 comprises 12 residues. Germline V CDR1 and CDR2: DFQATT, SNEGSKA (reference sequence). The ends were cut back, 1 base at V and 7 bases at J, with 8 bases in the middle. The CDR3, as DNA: TGCAGTGCTAGAGTGGACTCGAATGAGCAGTTCTTC. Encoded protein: CSARVDSNEQFF.

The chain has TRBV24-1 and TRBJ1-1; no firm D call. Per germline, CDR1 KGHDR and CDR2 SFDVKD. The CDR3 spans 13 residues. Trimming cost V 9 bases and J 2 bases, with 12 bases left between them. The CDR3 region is CATAPGGNTEAFF. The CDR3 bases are TGTGCCACCGCTCCGGGAGGCAACACTGAAGCTTTCTTT.

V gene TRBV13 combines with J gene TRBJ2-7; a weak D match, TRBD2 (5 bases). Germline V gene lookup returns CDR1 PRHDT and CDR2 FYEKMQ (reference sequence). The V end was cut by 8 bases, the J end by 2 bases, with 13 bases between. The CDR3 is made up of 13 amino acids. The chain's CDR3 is CASALPGTYEQYF. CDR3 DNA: TGTGCCAGCGCCTTACCCGGGACCTACGAGCAGTACTTC.